This is a list of T cell receptor beta chains from one sample in a study of shared clonotypes between healthy human individuals. Assay: immunoSEQ multiplex PCR; the TCRdb copy retains only in-frame clones and omits some. Of some 2,400,000 clones detected, almost 96% appear once; the ten largest clones hold 0.1% to 0.15%. The specimen sequenced was naive CD4+ T cells sorted from blood. Receptor source: a man between 18 and 29 years old in good health. Each CDR3 is given with its conserved first and last residue. D genes are given only for firm matches. Clone size is stated in some rows and not others, as once, few, many or a class when expanded.

. TRBJ2-7 11 few TRBV5-1 TGCGCCAGCAGCTTGGGGCAGGAGCAGTACTTC CASSLGQEQYF
. TRBJ2-3 15 once TRBV6-6 TGTGCCAGCAGTAGAGAAGTGGGACCCACAGATACGCAGTATTTT CASSREVGPTDTQYF
TRBD1 TRBJ1-6 18 . TRBV4-1 TGCGCCAGCAGCCACCGGACAGGTGACCTATCTTTTAATTCACCCCTCCACTTT CASSHRTGDLSFNSPLHF
TRBD1 TRBJ2-7 19 . TRBV9 TGTGCCAGCAGCGTAGCTAGGGGTTCACCGGGACAGGCTTCCTACGAGCAGTACTTC CASSVARGSPGQASYEQYF
. TRBJ1-2 14 once TRBV6-1 TGTGCCAGCAGTGAAGTAATTGGGGCGAGCGGCTACACCTTC CASSEVIGASGYTF
TRBD2 TRBJ2-3 12 . TRBV10-3 TGTGCCGGGGGAGGGACCTGGGATACGCAGTATTTT CAGGGTWDTQYF
TRBD1 TRBJ1-5 13 . TRBV18 TGTGCCAGCTCCCGGCAGGGGGATCAGCCCCAGCATTTT CASSRQGDQPQHF
. TRBJ2-1 18 . TRBV11-2 TGTGCCAGCAGCTTAGATAGGTATAGGGGCCCAGGGTACAATGAGCAGTTCTTC CASSLDRYRGPGYNEQFF
. TRBJ2-2 11 . TRBV28 TGTGCCAGCAGCCTAGCGGGGGAGCTGTTTTTT CASSLAGELFF
. TRBJ2-7 15 . TRBV5-1 TGCGCCAGCAGCGAGGGTAGGGCAGGGATTTACGAGCAGTACTTC CASSEGRAGIYEQYF
. TRBJ2-1 9 . TRBV6-5 TGTGCCAGCGGAGTCCCCCAGTTCTTC CASGVPQFF
TRBD1 TRBJ1-2 12 . TRBV29-1 TGCAGCGTTGAGCCCCAGGGGGTTGGCTACACCTTC CSVEPQGVGYTF
. TRBJ2-7 14 . TRBV4-3 TGCGCCACCCCCCCCACTTTGACACGGGGGGAGCAGTACTTC CATPPTLTRGEQYF
. TRBJ1-2 13 . TRBV6-1 TGTGCCAGCAGTGTGGAGGACAACTATGGCTACACCTTC CASSVEDNYGYTF
. TRBJ2-7 13 . TRBV18 TGTGCCAGCTCACGAGGGTCGACCTACGAGCAGTACTTC CASSRGSTYEQYF
. TRBJ1-5 15 . TRBV21-1 TGTGCCAGCCCGGACAGGCCGGCTCGCAATCAGCCCCAGCATTTT CASPDRPARNQPQHF
. TRBJ2-3 15 . TRBV5-1 TGCGCCAGCAGCTTGACAGGAGGGAGGACAGATACGCAGTATTTT CASSLTGGRTDTQYF
TRBD1 TRBJ2-5 15 . TRBV29-1 TGCAGCGTTGGGGCCGGGACAGGGGACGGAGAGACCCAGTACTTC CSVGAGTGDGETQYF
. TRBJ1-3 14 . TRBV30 TGTGCCTGGAGTGTAGGGGCGGCAGGAAACACCATATATTTT CAWSVGAAGNTIYF
TRBD2 TRBJ2-1 15 . TRBV2 TGTGCCAGCAGGAAGATAGCGGGGGCCTTAGGGGAGCAGTTCTTC CASRKIAGALGEQFF
TRBD1 TRBJ1-2 14 . TRBV10-3 TGTGCCACCTCCCCCAGGGGGATAAACTATGGCTACACCTTC CATSPRGINYGYTF
. TRBJ1-1 15 . TRBV11-2 TGTGCCAGCACCCCCTTGGACAGCCTTAACACTGAAGCTTTCTTT CASTPLDSLNTEAFF
. TRBJ2-1 12 . TRBV11-1 TGTGCCAGCAGCCCGGTATTAAATGAGCAGTTCTTC CASSPVLNEQFF
. TRBJ2-5 13 . TRBV5-1 TGCGCCAGCAGCCCAGGGGGAGGAGAGACCCAGTACTTC CASSPGGGETQYF
TRBD1 TRBJ1-6 14 . TRBV6-6 TGTGCCAGCAGTACTTGGGACAGCCATTCACCCCTCCACTTT CASSTWDSHSPLHF
. TRBJ1-1 13 . TRBV6-5 TGTGCCAGCAGTTACCAGGGAATGGGGGAAGCTTTCTTT CASSYQGMGEAFF
. TRBJ2-3 13 . TRBV9 TGTGCCAGCAGCGTCGCGACTAAGGATACGCAGTATTTT CASSVATKDTQYF
TRBD1 TRBJ1-2 14 . TRBV29-1 TGCAGCGTTGAAGATAGGGCAGGGGGCGATCGCTACACCTTC CSVEDRAGGDRYTF
. TRBJ2-3 12 . TRBV29-1 TGCAGCGTTGGGGAGAGGGTCGATACGCAGTATTTT CSVGERVDTQYF
. TRBJ2-3 15 . TRBV5-1 TGCGCCAGCAGCCTTACGGGACACATCACAGATACGCAGTATTTT CASSLTGHITDTQYF
TRBD1 TRBJ1-1 14 . TRBV7-9 TGTGCCAGCAGCTTGACCCGGACAGGGCTTGAGGCTTTCTTT CASSLTRTGLEAFF
TRBD1 TRBJ2-3 15 . TRBV5-4 TGTGCCAGCAGCTTCGGTGGACAGGGGGGAGATACGCAGTATTTT CASSFGGQGGDTQYF
. TRBJ1-4 15 . TRBV7-9 TGTGCCAGCAGCTCACCCGCCACACGTGGGGAAAAACTGTTTTTT CASSSPATRGEKLFF
TRBD2 TRBJ2-7 14 . TRBV7-2 TGTGCCAGCAGCCTAGCGGGAGGGCCCTACGAGCAGTACTTC CASSLAGGPYEQYF
. TRBJ1-1 13 . TRBV29-1 TGCAGCGTCACCCCGGTCGGGAACACTGAAGCTTTCTTT CSVTPVGNTEAFF
TRBD2 TRBJ2-3 17 . TRBV18 TGTGCCAGCTCACCTACGTCTGGCGGGGGTATCTCAGATACGCAGTATTTT CASSPTSGGGISDTQYF
. TRBJ2-7 14 few TRBV27 TGTGCCAGCAGTTTAGACAGGAGCTCCTACGAGCAGTACTTC CASSLDRSSYEQYF
. TRBJ1-2 13 . TRBV11-2 TGTGCCAGCAGCTTAGACAGAGGGGGAGGCTACACCTTC CASSLDRGGGYTF
. TRBJ1-1 15 once TRBV5-1 TGCGCCAGCAGCCCCGACCTGTTGCGGAACACTGAAGCTTTCTTT CASSPDLLRNTEAFF
. TRBJ2-1 11 . TRBV30 TGTGCCTGGAGTGTGGGAGGAACAGGGTTCTTC CAWSVGGTGFF
TRBD1 TRBJ1-4 16 . TRBV11-3 TGTGCCAGCAGCCGACGTACCCGACAGGGTGATGAAAAACTGTTTTTT CASSRRTRQGDEKLFF
TRBD2 TRBJ2-3 14 . TRBV11-2 TGTGCCAGCAGCTTACAGACTAGCCCAGATACGCAGTATTTT CASSLQTSPDTQYF
TRBD2 TRBJ2-2 19 . TRBV9 TGTGCCAGCAGCTCCTATGCCCCCACAGCGGGGGGGCTAACCGGGGAGCTGTTTTTT CASSSYAPTAGGLTGELFF
. TRBJ2-3 17 . TRBV11-2 TGTGCCAGCAGCTTAGATCTCCCGGGGGCTAGCACAGATACGCAGTATTTT CASSLDLPGASTDTQYF
. TRBJ2-1 13 . TRBV5-1 TGCGCCAGCAGCATGACTAGTTTCGATGAGCAGTTCTTC CASSMTSFDEQFF
TRBD2 TRBJ2-1 12 . TRBV5-1 TGCGCCAGCAGCTTACTAGCGCTAGAGCAGTTCTTC CASSLLALEQFF
. TRBJ2-1 11 . TRBV2 TGTGCCAGTACATTTGGGTCTGAGCAGTTCTTC CASTFGSEQFF
TRBD1 TRBJ1-4 16 . TRBV18 TGTGCCAGCTCACCAATACCGGGACAGGGTAATGAAAAACTGTTTTTT CASSPIPGQGNEKLFF
. TRBJ1-4 13 . TRBV6-6 TGTGCCAGCAGTTCGGCGGGGGCCAGTGGTCTGTTTTTT CASSSAGASGLFF